A single TCR beta chain is shown here with its context. Its cognate antigen has yet to be identified. No much larger clone is present one base from it, and per-base qualities are unavailable. The CDR3 regions of human TCRbeta chains were subjected to immunosequencing. The study's own analysis went as follows. Repertoire TCRs were matched against a reference library of SARS-CoV-2-specific TCRs generated with the MIRA antigen-specificity platform. Breadth meant the fraction of unique TCRs that were SARS-CoV-2-associated, whereas depth meant the fraction of total T cells that were SARS-CoV-2-associated. Using the MIRA data, each spike-specific TCR was assigned both to the spike region to which the TCR was reactive and to a CD4 or CD8 class. Log10-transformed breadth and depth values were compared by one-way ANOVA with Sidak's multiple comparisons tests. The source is immuneACCESS, and TCRdb retained only in-frame sequences with V and J called. Part of the clones is not carried over; for the studies checked, unresolved V genes explain less than half of this, and the remainder is unexplained. Clone size and the V and J calls come from that table; the DNA yielded D and trimming. This sample is represented by over 110,000 clones; about 92% of them were singletons. The ten most abundant clones make up around 12% of the sample.

The CDR3 numbers 11 residues from cysteine through phenylalanine. The entry retains the CDR3 DNA only, 33 bases that are in frame from base 1. CDR1 DFQATT and CDR2 SNEGSKA were looked up in the germline V gene (reference sequence). The V and J ends are trimmed by 7 bases and 1 base, leaving 8 bases between them. What the time point label conveys for this sample: sample from adult after SARS-CoV-2 infection, after symptom onset. Two convalescent COVID-19 patients, sampled after symptom onset from adults with prior SARS-CoV-2 infection, were also TCR-sequenced for comparison. The data belong to a study of T cell responses to AZD1222 COVID-19 vaccine (dated by TCRdb to the early 2020s). Background for the entire study: TCR sequencing was performed for about 240 trial participants, of whom around 210 were given two doses of AZD1222 and approximately 26 were given two doses of MenACWY control vaccine. Trial participants were enrolled into age subgroups of 18-55, 56-69 and 70-plus years, which contained 148, 28 and 57 TCR-sequenced participants, respectively.

Overall study results and their limits: Vaccine-associated CD4 TCRs spanned the whole spike protein, with dominant responses in regions 160-218 and 743-854. In the small 56-69-year group, the increase in depth fell short of significance, most likely because of low power. Spike-specific TCR breadth and depth rose significantly after two AZD1222 doses compared with day 0 and with MenACWY recipients. Participants were mostly white British, with more females than males. The authors suggested clonal diversity may have been underestimated. Nearly half of unique spike-specific TCRs reportedly recognized epitopes outside regions mutated in the B.1.351 and B.1.1.7 variants. Conclusions about previously exposed vaccinees are limited, since just 5 to 7 AZD1222 recipients were seropositive for SARS-CoV-2 at baseline. No day 14 peak-response samples were available, so repertoires were characterized only after the peak T cell response.

This specimen consisted of peripheral blood, obtained after recovery from COVID-19. The sequence links TRBV20-1 to TRBJ2-7, with the D segment identity uncertain. The receptor was isolated from an adult who had recovered from COVID-19. The CDR3 protein sequence reads: CSVDGSYEQYF. The DNA is as follows: TGCAGTGTGGACGGATCCTACGAGCAGTACTTC.